This T cell receptor (beta chain) emerged from a study of blood T cell repertoires in COVID-19. About the study: The analysed material was cDNA or gDNA that came from T cells, B-cell-depleted T cells, or PBMCs.

Here immunoSEQ multiplex PCR was the method, and the copy in TCRdb shows in-frame clones only, minus some. The sample records roughly 70,000 clones, approximately 92% being singletons. The ends were cut back, 6 bases at V and 0 bases at J, with 12 bases in the middle. Germline V gives CDR1 SGHAT, CDR2 FQNNGV. This CDR3 region has 15 residues. J is TRBJ2-1 and V is TRBV11-2; D is unclear. What was sequenced was peripheral blood. This receptor was obtained from a human donor with active COVID-19. The donor label of this sample is uncertain. CDR3 bases: TGTGCCAGCAGGCGCTCGGGTCGCTCCTACAATGAGCAGTTCTTC. It is translated as CASRRSGRSYNEQFF.